Following are 5 T cell receptor beta chains from one sample sequenced in a study of T cell changes during pregnancy in multiple sclerosis. Sequencing was performed with immunoSEQ multiplex PCR; in TCRdb, only in-frame clones are kept and a portion is missing. The sample lists roughly 53,000 clones; roughly 92% were seen once. The starting material was CD4+ T cells from peripheral blood mononuclear cells, obtained in the third trimester of pregnancy. The receptors derive from a female donor with multiple sclerosis, enrolled in a pregnancy study.

V gene TRBV7-6 combines with J gene TRBJ2-2; D is uncertain. Per germline, CDR1 SGHVS and CDR2 FNYEAQ. This CDR3 spans 14 amino acids. V was trimmed by 5 bases and J by 4 bases, leaving 11 bases between them. CDR3 nucleotides: TGTGCCAGCAGCCCCAGTCGATCCACCGGGGAGCTGTTTTTT. Encoded protein: CASSPSRSTGELFF.

A single count supports this clone. The rearrangement uses TRBV18 and TRBJ2-3; D ambiguous. Germline values: CDR1 KGHSH, CDR2 LQKENI. Trimming left V 6 bases short and J 7 bases short, with 11 bases between. The CDR3 contains 12 residues. CDR3 DNA: TGTGCCAGCTCCCCGCCTAGTTATACGCAGTATTTT. Amino acids: CASSPPSYTQYF. The full variable domain, completed using reference TRBV18 and TRBJ2-3, is NAGVMQNPRHLVRRRGQEARLRCSPMKGHSHVYWYRQLPEEGLKFMVYLQKENIIDESGMPKERFSAEFPKEGPSILRIQQVVRGDSAAYFCASSPPSYTQYFGPGTRLTVL.

The genes are TRBV6-1 and TRBJ2-7; D unresolved. The CDR3 extends over 12 amino acids. Trimming stripped 7 bases from V and 0 bases from J, with 7 bases between. CDR1 is MNHNS and CDR2 is SASEGT in the germline V gene. The CDR3 region is CASTYTSYEQYF. CDR3 bases: TGTGCCAGCACTTACACCTCCTACGAGCAGTACTTC.

V and J are TRBV5-4 and TRBJ1-1; D unresolved. This CDR3 comprises 16 residues. Deletions cut 0 bases from V and 1 base from J, with 13 bases between. Germline V gene sequence: CDR1 SGHNT, CDR2 YYREEE (reference sequence). The DNA for the CDR3 is TGTGCCAGCAGCTTGGGACCACTCCGGGGGAACACTGAAGCTTTCTTT. Protein sequence: CASSLGPLRGNTEAFF.

This chain connects TRBV7-2 to TRBJ2-1; 7 bases align to TRBD2. Losses at the gene ends were 5 bases for V and 6 bases for J; bases not matched to a gene: 10. CDR3 length: 15 residues. Germline lookup yields CDR1 SGHTA and CDR2 FQGNSA. CDR3 in DNA: TGTGCCAGCAGCCCAGGGACTACTATCTCCAATGAGCAGTTCTTC. Translation gives CASSPGTTISNEQFF.